The entry below describes one T cell receptor (beta chain). The antigen it binds to is not known. No per-base quality is available; no much larger clone lies one base away. This record comes from a study of immune evolution from preneoplasia to lung adenocarcinoma (dated by TCRdb to about 2021). About the investigation overall: No AAH lesions showed HLA loss of heterozygosity, compared with 7% of AIS, about 15% of MIA and around 35% of ADC lesions. The study profiled immune contexture across lung adenocarcinoma precursors and invasive adenocarcinoma using immune gene expression, TCR sequencing and multiplex immunofluorescence. Resected precursor lesions (AAH, AIS, MIA) and invasive adenocarcinomas were compared against paired morphologically normal lung tissue. Sample size was based on specimen availability rather than a prior power calculation. The immune data were integrated with whole exome sequencing and methylation data obtained from the same cohort of nodules. The overall cohort comprised about 57 patients with pulmonary nodules who underwent surgical resection. TCR sequencing data were obtained from about 46 patients. It was reported in the study that approximately 100 samples were used for TCR sequencing. POLYSOLVER was used to infer Class I HLA alleles from exome data, and LOHHLA was used to detect allele-specific HLA loss.

At the junction V is shortened by 6 bases and J by 5 bases; bases outside the gene matches: 4. In the germline V gene (reference sequence), CDR1 corresponds to MNHEY and CDR2 to SMNVEV. The CDR3 holds 13 amino acids from the cysteine to the phenylalanine. The kept DNA is CDR3 alone, 39 bases in frame from the first base. What the study reported, not specific to this receptor: Because all patients were from Japan and China, applicability to Western populations was uncertain. Findings were based on association rather than direct causation; larger cohorts with long-term follow-up and longitudinal biopsies were deemed needed. Top T cell clone frequencies were highest in normal lung and appeared to decrease progressively from AAH through AIS, MIA and invasive adenocarcinoma. KRAS-mutant nodules showed the highest T cell clonality compared with EGFR-mutant or double wild-type lesions. The highest clonality was observed in normal lung, whereas higher T cell density and diversity but lower clonality appeared to be present in later-stage lesions.

Resection was performed on patients in Japan or China between the mid-2010s and the late 2010s. Two lung cancer pathologists independently reviewed H&E slides to confirm the histologic diagnosis of every case. Macro-dissection after pathologic assessment enriched premalignant or tumor cells for nucleic acid extraction. The AllPrep DNA/RNA FFPE Kit was used to isolate DNA from FFPE tissue. Using the immunoSEQ hsTCRbeta Kit, TCR beta CDR3 regions were sequenced from DNA. In the authors' own workflow: TCR sequencing data were analysed with the ImmunoSEQ Analyzer. T cell clonality was defined as 1 minus Pielou's evenness computed on productive rearrangements. The inverse Simpson index, applied to productive templates, was used to measure T cell diversity. T cell density was expressed as TCR beta template counts normalized to usable DNA, with usable DNA estimated by amplifying and sequencing housekeeping genes. TCR metrics were compared across histologic stages using two-sided Kruskal-Wallis tests. The source is immuneACCESS, and TCRdb retained only in-frame sequences with V and J called. Part of the clones is not carried over; for the studies checked, unresolved V genes explain less than half of this, and the remainder is unexplained. For V, J and clone size, that table is used; D and trimming come from the DNA. The sample data list 25,000 to 30,000 clones, and less than 80% of these were observed just once. In total, the top ten clones hold 5.7% of the sample.

The sequenced sample was FFPE invasive lung adenocarcinoma tissue. The label giving this sample's cell subset or site can be read as: frankly invasive lung adenocarcinoma (ADC). This sequence uses TRBV27 and TRBJ2-5, with 9 bases aligning to TRBD1. This receptor was obtained from a person in their sixties or seventies with invasive lung adenocarcinoma. Some clones in this sample may be carry-over from other donors' samples. The CDR3 region: CASRLDRGETQYF. The DNA reads TGTGCCAGCAGACTTGACAGGGGGGAGACCCAGTACTTC.